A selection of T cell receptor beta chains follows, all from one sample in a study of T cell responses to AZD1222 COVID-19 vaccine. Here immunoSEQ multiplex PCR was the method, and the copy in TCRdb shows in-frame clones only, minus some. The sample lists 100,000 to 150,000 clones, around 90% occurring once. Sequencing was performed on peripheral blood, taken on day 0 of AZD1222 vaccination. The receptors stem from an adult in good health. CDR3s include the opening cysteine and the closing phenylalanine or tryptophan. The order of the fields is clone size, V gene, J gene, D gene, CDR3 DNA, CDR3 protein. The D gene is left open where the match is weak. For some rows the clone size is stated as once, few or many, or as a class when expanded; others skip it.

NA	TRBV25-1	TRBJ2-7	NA	TGTGCCAGCAGTGCGGAGGGGGCAGGCTACGAGCAGTACTTC	CASSAEGAGYEQYF
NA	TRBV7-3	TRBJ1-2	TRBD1	TGTGCCAGCAGCTACGGGACAGGGGAAACTGGTGGCTACACCTTC	CASSYGTGETGGYTF
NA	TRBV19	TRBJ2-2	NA	TGTGCCAGTAGTGGCCCAGGGGAAGCCGGGGAGCTGTTTTTT	CASSGPGEAGELFF
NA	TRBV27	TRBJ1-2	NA	TGTGCCAGCAGTTACCCCCCTTGGCATCCAAGGGACTATGGCTACACCTTC	CASSYPPWHPRDYGYTF
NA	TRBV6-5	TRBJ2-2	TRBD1	TGTGCCAGCAGTCCGGGGACAGTGAACACCGGGGAGCTGTTTTTT	CASSPGTVNTGELFF
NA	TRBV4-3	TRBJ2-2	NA	TGCGCCAGCAGCCAAGATACCAGGGCCGGGGAGCTGTTTTTT	CASSQDTRAGELFF
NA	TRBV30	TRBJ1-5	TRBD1	TGTGCCTGGAGCCCAGGGGGCGGGCAGCCCCAGCATTTT	CAWSPGGGQPQHF
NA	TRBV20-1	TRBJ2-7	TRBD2	TGCAGTGCTAGTCAACCTTATAGCGGGAGCTACGAGCAGTACTTC	CSASQPYSGSYEQYF
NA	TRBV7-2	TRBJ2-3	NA	TGTGCCAGCAGCTTAGTTGGTGGCACAGATACGCAGTATTTT	CASSLVGGTDTQYF
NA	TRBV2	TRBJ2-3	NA	TGTGCCAGCAGTGGGGGGCTAGCGGAATCCACAGATACGCAGTATTTT	CASSGGLAESTDTQYF
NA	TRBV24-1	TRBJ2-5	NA	TGTGCCACCAGTGATTTCCCTACAGGGATGGGAGAGACCCAGTACTTC	CATSDFPTGMGETQYF
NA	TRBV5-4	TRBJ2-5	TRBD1	TGTGCCAGCAGCCACGACAGGGTTGAGACCCAGTACTTC	CASSHDRVETQYF
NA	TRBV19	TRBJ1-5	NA	TGTGCCAGTAGTATGCGCTCGGGCATGGAGCCCCAGCATTTT	CASSMRSGMEPQHF
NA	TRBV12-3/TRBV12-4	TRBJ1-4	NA	TGTGCCAGTACAGGGTTGGAGGAAAAACTGTTTTTT	CASTGLEEKLFF
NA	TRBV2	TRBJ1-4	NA	TGTGCCAGCAGTGAAATGGGCAGAGCTAATGAAAAACTGTTTTTT	CASSEMGRANEKLFF
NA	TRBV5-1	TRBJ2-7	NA	TGCGCCAGCAGCCTTCGCACGGGGACGAGCTCCTACGAGCAGTACTTC	CASSLRTGTSSYEQYF
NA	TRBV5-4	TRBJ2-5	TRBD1	TGTGCCAGCAGCTTGGATCGGGCAGGGGGCCCAGAGACCCAGTACTTC	CASSLDRAGGPETQYF
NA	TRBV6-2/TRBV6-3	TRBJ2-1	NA	TGTGCCAGCAGTTACTCCAGTCCCCATGAGCAGTTCTTC	CASSYSSPHEQFF
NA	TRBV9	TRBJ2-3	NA	TGTGCCAGCAGCGTAGGGGCTACTAGCACAGATACGCAGTATTTT	CASSVGATSTDTQYF
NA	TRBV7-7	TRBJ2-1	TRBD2	TGTGCTAGCAGCTCTAGCGGGAGTTGGAATGAGCAGTTCTTC	CASSSSGSWNEQFF
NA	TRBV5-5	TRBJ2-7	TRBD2	TGTGCCAGCAGCTATGGACTAGCGGGTCCCTCCCGTGAGCAGTACTTC	CASSYGLAGPSREQYF
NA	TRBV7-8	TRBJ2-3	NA	TGTGCCAGCAGCCGGAACACAGATACGCAGTATTTT	CASSRNTDTQYF
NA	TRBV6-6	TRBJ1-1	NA	TGTGCCAGCAGGGGGTGGGTGGGCACTGAAGCTTTCTTT	CASRGWVGTEAFF
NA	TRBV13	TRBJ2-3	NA	TGTGCCAGCAGCTCCACCCCTCGGGATACGCAGTATTTT	CASSSTPRDTQYF
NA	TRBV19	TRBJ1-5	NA	TGTGCCAGTAGTATCCTGGACAACAATCAGCCCCAGCATTTT	CASSILDNNQPQHF
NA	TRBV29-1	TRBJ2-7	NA	TGCAGCGTTGAAGATAGCTACGAGCAGTACTTC	CSVEDSYEQYF
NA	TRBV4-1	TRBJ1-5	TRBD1	TGCGCCAGCAGCCAAGAACCGGGACAGGGGGCGTTATATAGCAATCAGCCCCAGCATTTT	CASSQEPGQGALYSNQPQHF
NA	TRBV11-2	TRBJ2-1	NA	TGTGCCAGCAACCAGGGGTCCTCCTACAATGAGCAGTTCTTC	CASNQGSSYNEQFF
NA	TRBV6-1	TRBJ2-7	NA	TGTGCCAGCAGTGACGCGACAGGTCTCTCCGCCTACGAGCAGTACTTC	CASSDATGLSAYEQYF
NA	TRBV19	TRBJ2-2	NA	TGTGCCAGTAGTCTCGGGCAGTCGAACACCGGGGAGCTGTTTTTT	CASSLGQSNTGELFF
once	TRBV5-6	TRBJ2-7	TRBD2	TGTGCCAGCAGCAACCTAGCGGGAGCGGGGGAGCAGTACTTC	CASSNLAGAGEQYF
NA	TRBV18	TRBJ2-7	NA	TGTGCCAGCTCACCCAAGGACGAGCAGTACTTC	CASSPKDEQYF
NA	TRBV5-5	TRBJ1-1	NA	TGTGCCAGCAGCTTGGGAGGGGGGCCGGCTTTCTTT	CASSLGGGPAFF
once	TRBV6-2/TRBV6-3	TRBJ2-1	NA	TGTGCCAGCAGTGTCGGTGGGGGTAATGAGCAGTTCTTC	CASSVGGGNEQFF
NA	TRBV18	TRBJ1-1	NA	TGTGCCAGCTCACCACGGGCCGAGGGGGAGACTGAAGCTTTCTTT	CASSPRAEGETEAFF
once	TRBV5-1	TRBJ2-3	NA	TGCGCCAGCAGCTTGGCTACCAGCACAGATACGCAGTATTTT	CASSLATSTDTQYF
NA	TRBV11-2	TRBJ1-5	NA	TGTGCCAGCAGCTTAGACCAGATACAGCCCCAGCATTTT	CASSLDQIQPQHF
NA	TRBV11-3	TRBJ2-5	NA	TGTGCCAGCAGCCAAGGGTTACAGGGACAAGAGACCCAGTACTTC	CASSQGLQGQETQYF
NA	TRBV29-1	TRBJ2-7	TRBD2	TGCAGCGGAGGACTAGCGGGAAACGAGCAGTACTTC	CSGGLAGNEQYF
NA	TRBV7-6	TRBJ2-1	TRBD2	TGTGCCAGCAGCTCCCCCGGGGGGGAGGGAATGAATGAGCAGTTCTTC	CASSSPGGEGMNEQFF
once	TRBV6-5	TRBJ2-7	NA	TGTGCCAGCAGCTCGCCCTACGAGCAGTACTTC	CASSSPYEQYF
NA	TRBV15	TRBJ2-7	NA	TGTGCCACCGTCACCGGGGGAGAGTGGGGTAGTGGTTCCTACGAGCAGTACTTC	CATVTGGEWGSGSYEQYF
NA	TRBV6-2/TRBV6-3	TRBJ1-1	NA	TGTGCCAGCAGCCCCGGACAGAGAGAAGCTTTCTTT	CASSPGQREAFF
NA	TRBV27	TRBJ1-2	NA	TGTGCCAGCAGTCCGCGCGGAGGGGTTCCTGGCTACACCTTC	CASSPRGGVPGYTF
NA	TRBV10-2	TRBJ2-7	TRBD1	TGCGCCAGCAGTGGGGGGACAGGGGTCTACGAGCAGTACTTC	CASSGGTGVYEQYF
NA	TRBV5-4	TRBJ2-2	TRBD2	TGTGCCAGCAGCTTGGCCGGGACTAGCGGGACCGGGGAGCTGTTTTTT	CASSLAGTSGTGELFF
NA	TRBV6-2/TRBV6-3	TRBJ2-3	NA	TGTGCCAGCAGTCCCAACACAGATACGCAGTATTTT	CASSPNTDTQYF
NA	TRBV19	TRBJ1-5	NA	TGTGCCAGTAGTAAAGGAGGGGTCAATCAGCCCCAGCATTTT	CASSKGGVNQPQHF
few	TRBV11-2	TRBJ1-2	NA	TGTGCCAGCAGCTCCGTGGGCGGCGCGCCGAGCTACACCTTC	CASSSVGGAPSYTF
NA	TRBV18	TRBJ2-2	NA	TGTGCCAGCTCAAGCAGGGGTGGTAACACCGGGGAGCTGTTTTTT	CASSSRGGNTGELFF
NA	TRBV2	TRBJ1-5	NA	TGTGCCAGCAGGGACCCTAGGGCTCAGCCCCAGCATTTT	CASRDPRAQPQHF
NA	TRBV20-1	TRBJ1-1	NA	TGCAGTGCAACCCCCGGTTCGGCTTTCTTT	CSATPGSAFF
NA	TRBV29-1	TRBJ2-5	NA	TGCAGCGTGGGGACCACGGCCCAAGAGACCCAGTACTTC	CSVGTTAQETQYF
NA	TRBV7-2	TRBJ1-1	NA	TGTGCCAGCAGCTTAGTTGGGCAGGTGAACACTGAAGCTTTCTTT	CASSLVGQVNTEAFF
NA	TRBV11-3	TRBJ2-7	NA	TGTGCCAGCAGCACAAACGCGGGGGCCGTGCAGTACTTC	CASSTNAGAVQYF
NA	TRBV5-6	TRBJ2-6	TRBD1	TGTGCCAGCAGCTTTTCTAACAGGGGGCCCTCGGGGGCCAACGTCCTGACTTTC	CASSFSNRGPSGANVLTF
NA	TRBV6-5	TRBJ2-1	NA	TGTGCCAGCAGGCCCGGAGGGGTCAACAATGAGCAGTTCTTC	CASRPGGVNNEQFF
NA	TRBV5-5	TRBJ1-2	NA	TGTGCCAGCAGCCCGGAGTGGGAAAACTATGGCTACACCTTC	CASSPEWENYGYTF
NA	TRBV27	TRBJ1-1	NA	TGTGCCAGCAGTCGCGGAGCGGGTAACACTGAAGCTTTCTTT	CASSRGAGNTEAFF
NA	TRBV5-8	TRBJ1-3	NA	TGTGCCAGCAGCGTACCTACGGGGGCCACTGGAAACACCATATATTTT	CASSVPTGATGNTIYF